The subject of this entry is one T cell receptor beta chain. TCRdb's copy holds only in-frame clones and misses some; the assay was immunoSEQ multiplex PCR. The profile shows about 210,000 clones, 84% of them singletons. This CDR3 has 12 amino acids. The ends were cut back, 5 bases at V and 10 bases at J, with 11 bases in the middle. Germline CDR1 is SGHAT and CDR2 is FQNNGV. The entry originates in a study of blood T cell repertoires in COVID-19. Sequenced material: peripheral blood. V is TRBV11-2 and J is TRBJ1-4; no reliable D call. The clonotype was recovered from an elderly woman with COVID-19, enrolled during active disease. CDR3 nucleotides: TGTGCCAGCAGCCGAGGGTGGGGAAAACTGTTTTTT. Protein product: CASSRGWGKLFF. Drawing the rest from reference TRBV11-2 and TRBJ1-4, the complete variable domain is EAGVAQSPRYKIIEKRQSVAFWCNPISGHATLYWYQQILGQGPKLLIQFQNNGVVDDSQLPKDRFSAERLKGVDSTLKIQPAKLEDSAVYLCASSRGWGKLFFGSGTQLSVL.